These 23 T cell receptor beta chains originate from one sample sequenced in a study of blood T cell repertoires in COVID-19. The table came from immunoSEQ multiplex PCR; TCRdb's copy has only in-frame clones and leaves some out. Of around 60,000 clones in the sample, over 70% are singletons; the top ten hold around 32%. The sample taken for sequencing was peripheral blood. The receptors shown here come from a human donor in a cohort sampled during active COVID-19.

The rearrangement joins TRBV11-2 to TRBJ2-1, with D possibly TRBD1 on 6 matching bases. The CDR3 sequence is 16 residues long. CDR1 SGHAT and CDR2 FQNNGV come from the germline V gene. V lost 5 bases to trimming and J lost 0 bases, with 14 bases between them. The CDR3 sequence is CASSLGQSSSYNEQFF. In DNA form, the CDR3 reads TGTGCCAGCAGCCTCGGACAGAGCAGCTCCTACAATGAGCAGTTCTTC.

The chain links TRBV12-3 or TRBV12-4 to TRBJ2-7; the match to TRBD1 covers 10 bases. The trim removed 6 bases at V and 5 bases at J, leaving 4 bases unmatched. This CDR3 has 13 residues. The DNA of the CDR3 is TGTGCCAGCAGCGGGACAGGGGTCCACGAGCAGTACTTC. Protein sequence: CASSGTGVHEQYF.

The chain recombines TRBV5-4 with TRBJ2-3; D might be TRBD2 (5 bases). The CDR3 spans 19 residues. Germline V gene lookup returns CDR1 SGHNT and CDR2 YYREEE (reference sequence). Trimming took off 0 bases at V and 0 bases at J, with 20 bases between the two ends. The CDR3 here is CASSLVPGLFRGSTDTQYF. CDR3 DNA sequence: TGTGCCAGCAGCTTGGTTCCAGGACTCTTTCGCGGGAGCACAGATACGCAGTATTTT.

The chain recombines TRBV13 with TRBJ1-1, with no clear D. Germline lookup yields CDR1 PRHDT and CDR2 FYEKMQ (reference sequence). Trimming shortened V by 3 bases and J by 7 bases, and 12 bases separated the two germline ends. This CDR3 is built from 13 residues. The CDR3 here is CASSLESPGEAFF. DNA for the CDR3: TGTGCCAGCAGCTTGGAGAGTCCGGGTGAAGCTTTCTTT.

CDR3 sequence: CATRRGRGNNEQFF. In DNA form, the CDR3 reads TGTGCCACCAGACGTGGGCGGGGGAACAATGAGCAGTTCTTC. The chain carries TRBV18 and TRBJ2-1; 7 bases map to TRBD2. The CDR3 consists of 14 residues. J was trimmed by 5 bases and V by 10 bases; bases with no gene match: 11. CDR1 is KGHSH and CDR2 is LQKENI in the germline V gene.

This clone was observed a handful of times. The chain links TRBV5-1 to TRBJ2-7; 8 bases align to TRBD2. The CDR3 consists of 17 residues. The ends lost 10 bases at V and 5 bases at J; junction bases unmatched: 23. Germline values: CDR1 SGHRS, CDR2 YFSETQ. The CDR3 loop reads CAPSWARGGKTPDEQYF. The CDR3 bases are TGCGCCCCCAGCTGGGCCCGGGGGGGGAAGACTCCGGACGAGCAGTACTTC.

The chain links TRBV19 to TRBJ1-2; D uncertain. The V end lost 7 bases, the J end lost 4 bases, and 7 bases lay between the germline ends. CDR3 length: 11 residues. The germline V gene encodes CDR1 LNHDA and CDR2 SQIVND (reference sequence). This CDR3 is CASTPGYGYTF. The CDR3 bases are TGTGCCAGTACCCCCGGCTATGGCTACACCTTC.

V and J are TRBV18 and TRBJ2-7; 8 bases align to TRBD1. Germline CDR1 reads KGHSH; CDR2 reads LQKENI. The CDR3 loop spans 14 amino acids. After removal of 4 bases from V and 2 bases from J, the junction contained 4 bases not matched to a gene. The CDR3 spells CASSRPGQAYEQYF. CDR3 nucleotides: TGTGCCAGCTCACGCCCGGGACAGGCCTACGAGCAGTACTTC.

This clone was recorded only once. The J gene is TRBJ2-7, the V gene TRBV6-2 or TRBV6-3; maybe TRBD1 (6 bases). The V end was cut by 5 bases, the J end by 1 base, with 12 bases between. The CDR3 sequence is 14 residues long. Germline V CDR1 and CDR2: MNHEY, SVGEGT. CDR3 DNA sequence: TGTGCCAGCAGTAAGACAGGTAGGTCCTACGAGCAGTACTTC. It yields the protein CASSKTGRSYEQYF.

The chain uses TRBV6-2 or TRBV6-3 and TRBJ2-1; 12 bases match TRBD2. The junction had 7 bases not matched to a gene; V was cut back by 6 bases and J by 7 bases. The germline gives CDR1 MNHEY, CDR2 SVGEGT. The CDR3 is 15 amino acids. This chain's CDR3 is CASSRTSGGPNEQFF. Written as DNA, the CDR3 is TGTGCCAGCAGCCGTACTAGCGGGGGGCCTAATGAGCAGTTCTTC.

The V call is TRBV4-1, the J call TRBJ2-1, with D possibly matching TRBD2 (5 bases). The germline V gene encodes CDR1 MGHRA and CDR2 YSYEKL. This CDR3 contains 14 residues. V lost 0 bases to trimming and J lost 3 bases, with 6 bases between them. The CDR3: CASSQESGYNEQFF. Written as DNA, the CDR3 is TGCGCCAGCAGCCAAGAGAGCGGCTACAATGAGCAGTTCTTC.

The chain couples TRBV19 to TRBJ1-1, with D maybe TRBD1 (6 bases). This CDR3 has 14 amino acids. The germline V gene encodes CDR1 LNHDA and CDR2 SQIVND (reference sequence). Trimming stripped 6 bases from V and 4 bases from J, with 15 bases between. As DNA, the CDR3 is TGTGCCAGTAGGCTGTCGGGAGGGGGCACTGAAGCTTTCTTT. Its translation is CASRLSGGGTEAFF.

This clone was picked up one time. CDR3 in amino acids: CASSSLQGAGYGYTF. Written as DNA, the CDR3 is TGTGCCAGCAGTTCGTTACAGGGGGCCGGCTATGGCTACACCTTC. The chain has TRBV27 and TRBJ1-2; the match to TRBD1 covers 9 bases. The CDR3 is 15 residues long. Germline loops: CDR1 MNHEY, CDR2 SMNVEV (reference sequence). V dropped 4 bases and J dropped 4; count of bases not matched to a gene: 7.

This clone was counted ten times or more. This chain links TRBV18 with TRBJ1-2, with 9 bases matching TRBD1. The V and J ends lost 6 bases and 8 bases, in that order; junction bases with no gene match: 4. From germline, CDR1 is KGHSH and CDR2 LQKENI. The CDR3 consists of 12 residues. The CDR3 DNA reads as TGTGCCAGCTCTCGGGACAGGGAAGGCTACACCTTC. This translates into CASSRDREGYTF.

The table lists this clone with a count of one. DNA of the CDR3: TGTGCCAGCAGCTTAGGGTGGCAGGCTGATTTCACAGATACGCAGTATTTT. It specifies CASSLGWQADFTDTQYF. This chain connects TRBV7-9 to TRBJ2-3; no clear D gene. V was cut by 1 base and J by 2 bases, with 16 bases left in between. The CDR3 consists of 17 residues. Germline assignment: CDR1 SEHNR and CDR2 FQNEAQ (reference sequence). Based on the CDR3 plus reference TRBV7-9 and TRBJ2-3, the full variable domain is DTGVSQNPRHKITKRGQNVTFRCDPISEHNRLYWYRQTLGQGPEFLTYFQNEAQLEKSRLLSDRFSAERPKGSFSTLEIQRTEQGDSAMYLCASSLGWQADFTDTQYFGPGTRLTVL.

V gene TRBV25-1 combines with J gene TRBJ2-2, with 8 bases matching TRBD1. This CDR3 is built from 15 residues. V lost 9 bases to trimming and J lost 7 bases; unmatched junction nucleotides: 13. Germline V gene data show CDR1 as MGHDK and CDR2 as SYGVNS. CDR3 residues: CASEPPDRAHGELFF. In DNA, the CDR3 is TGTGCCAGTGAGCCCCCGGACAGGGCTCACGGGGAGCTGTTTTTT.

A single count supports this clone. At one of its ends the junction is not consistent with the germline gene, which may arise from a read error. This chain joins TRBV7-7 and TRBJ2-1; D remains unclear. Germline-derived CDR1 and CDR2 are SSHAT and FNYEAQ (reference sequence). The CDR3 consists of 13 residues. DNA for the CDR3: TGTGCTAGCAGCGCAGTGCGCGCGGATGAGCAGTTCTTC. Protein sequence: CASSAVRADEQFF.

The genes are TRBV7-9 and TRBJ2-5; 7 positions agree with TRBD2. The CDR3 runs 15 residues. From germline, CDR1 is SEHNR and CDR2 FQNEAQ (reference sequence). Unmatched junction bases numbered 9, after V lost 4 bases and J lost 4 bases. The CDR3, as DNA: TGTGCCAGCAGCTCGAGGACTAGTTCCGCAGAGACCCAGTACTTC. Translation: CASSSRTSSAETQYF.

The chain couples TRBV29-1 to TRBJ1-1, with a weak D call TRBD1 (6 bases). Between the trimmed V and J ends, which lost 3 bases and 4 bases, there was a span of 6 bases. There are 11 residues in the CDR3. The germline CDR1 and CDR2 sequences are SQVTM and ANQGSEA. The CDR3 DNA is TGCAGCGTTGACAGGGGCACTGAAGCTTTCTTT. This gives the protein CSVDRGTEAFF.

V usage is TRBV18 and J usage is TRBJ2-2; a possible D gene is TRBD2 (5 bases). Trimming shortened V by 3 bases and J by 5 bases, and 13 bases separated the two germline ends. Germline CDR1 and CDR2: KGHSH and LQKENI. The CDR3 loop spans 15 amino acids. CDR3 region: CASSPVNGNTGELFF. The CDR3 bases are TGTGCCAGCTCACCGGTTAACGGGAATACCGGGGAGCTGTTTTTT.

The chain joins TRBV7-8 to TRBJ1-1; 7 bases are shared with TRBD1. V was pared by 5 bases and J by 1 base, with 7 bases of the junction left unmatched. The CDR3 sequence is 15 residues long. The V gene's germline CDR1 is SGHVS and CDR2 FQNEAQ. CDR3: CASSPKTGTNTEAFF. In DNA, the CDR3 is TGTGCCAGCAGCCCAAAGACAGGGACGAACACTGAAGCTTTCTTT.

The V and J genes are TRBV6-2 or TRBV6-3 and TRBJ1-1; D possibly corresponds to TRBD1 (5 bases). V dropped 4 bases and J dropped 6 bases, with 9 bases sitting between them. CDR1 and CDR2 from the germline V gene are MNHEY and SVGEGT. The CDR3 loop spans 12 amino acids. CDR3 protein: CASSSQGPEAFF. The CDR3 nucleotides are TGTGCCAGCAGTTCTCAGGGCCCTGAAGCTTTCTTT.

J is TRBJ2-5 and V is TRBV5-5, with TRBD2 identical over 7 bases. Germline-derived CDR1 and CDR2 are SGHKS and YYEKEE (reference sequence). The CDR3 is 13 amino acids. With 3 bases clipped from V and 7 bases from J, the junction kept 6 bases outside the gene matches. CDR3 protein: CASSSKREATQYF. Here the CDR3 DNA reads TGTGCCAGCAGCTCAAAGCGGGAAGCGACCCAGTACTTC.